Listed here is a single TCR beta chain. Its antigen is not yet known. No much larger clonotype is one base removed from it; base qualities were not supplied. The record originates from a study of blood T cell repertoires in COVID-19 (dated by TCRdb to the early 2020s). For the study in its entirety: The collaborator samples originated in the United States, Italy and Spain and spanned the acute and convalescent phases of COVID-19. The sample metadata nearly always contained a de-identified subject ID, COVID-19 status, age in years and sex. The repertoires were released in a freely available public database intended as a resource for research on the immune response to SARS-CoV-2. Subjects who had been exposed to COVID-19, were actively infected with it, or had recovered from it provided the deeply sampled blood TCRbeta repertoires that made up the dataset. The prospective study material was composed of cDNA or gDNA derived from T cells, B-cell-depleted T cells, or PBMCs. HLA class I and class II types, where available, came from metadata supplied by the sample provider rather than from assay-based typing. The samples were drawn from the first 160 participants of the ongoing ImmuneRACE study and from 1,254 subjects provided by 6 global collaborators.

Collaborating institutions collected whole blood in K2EDTA tubes following their own protocols. For TCRbeta analysis, collaborators shipped samples as frozen whole blood, isolated PBMCs, or DNA extracted from either of those sample types. TCRbeta CDR3 regions were amplified from genomic DNA using the immunoSEQ Assay, a bias-controlled multiplex PCR. The paper's data handling went like this. Within the assay, amplification of reference gene primers was used to estimate how many nucleated cells each sample contained. Sequence reads were collapsed and filtered to measure the absolute abundance of every unique TCRbeta CDR3 rearrangement. Productive Simpson clonality was computed per sample as the square root of Simpson's diversity index over productive rearrangements. This immuneACCESS table, as held by TCRdb, lists in-frame sequences with V and J called but not all clones. Of the missing ones, under half trace to an unresolved V gene in checked studies; the others have no known cause. That table gives V, J and clone size, and the DNA gave D and trimming. The sample profile shows 100,000 to 150,000 clones; roughly 80% of them were found once. The ten largest clones take up 6.2% of the sample.

Trimming removed 4 bases from V and 2 bases from J, leaving 7 bases between the germline ends. The CDR3 contains 12 residues, cysteine and phenylalanine counted. The CDR3 DNA has 36 bases and is translated from base 1. The germline V gene yields SGDLS for CDR1 and YYNGEE for CDR2. What the work shows at the level of the full study, not this receptor alone: The quantity of clinical and demographic metadata differed by source and by participant and was supplied without curation.

Sequenced sample: peripheral blood. The sequence derives from a man aged 65 to 79 with acute or convalescent COVID-19. Recombination joined TRBV9 with TRBJ2-7, with no D gene named confidently. The DNA sequence is given as TGTGCCAGCAGCAACAATGCCTACGAGCAGTACTTC. This sequence encodes CASSNNAYEQYF.